This T cell receptor (beta chain) was identified during a study of cytomegalovirus exposure and HLA in healthy donors. Details on this clone: Its specificity is not known.

PCR used 60 Vbeta primers and 13 Jbeta primers. The assay was immunoSEQ multiplex PCR, and TCRdb's table has in-frame clones only and misses some. The table records about 160,000 clones, around four fifths of them present only once. The V end was cut by 4 bases, the J end by 0 bases, with 12 bases between. The CDR3 spans 16 residues. Germline CDR1 is SGHDN and CDR2 is FVKESK. Whole-study findings and limits: The study dropped some indistinguishable V segments, TRBV6-2 and TRBV6-3 among them. A prior analysis recorded that most TCR beta V segments were productive about 87% or about 30% of the time. One variant, a missense change in DCLRE1C, was linked in a later analysis to TCR beta V- and J-gene trimming. A later analysis by the authors found several of the most significant clusters apparently linked to common viral pathogens.

The chain carries TRBV14 and TRBJ2-2; D not certain. The receptor's source is a man aged 25-40 years in good health and CMV-seronegative. Material for sequencing was PBMCs. CDR3 sequence (DNA): TGTGCCAGCAGCCCAAGAGCAGGTTCGAACACCGGGGAGCTGTTTTTT. Translation gives CASSPRAGSNTGELFF. The variable domain in full, with the rest retrieved from reference TRBV14 and TRBJ2-2, is EAGVTQFPSHSVIEKGQTVTLRCDPISGHDNLYWYRRVMGKEIKFLLHFVKESKQDESGMPNNRFLAERTGGTYSTLKVQPAELEDSGVYFCASSPRAGSNTGELFFGEGSRLTVL.